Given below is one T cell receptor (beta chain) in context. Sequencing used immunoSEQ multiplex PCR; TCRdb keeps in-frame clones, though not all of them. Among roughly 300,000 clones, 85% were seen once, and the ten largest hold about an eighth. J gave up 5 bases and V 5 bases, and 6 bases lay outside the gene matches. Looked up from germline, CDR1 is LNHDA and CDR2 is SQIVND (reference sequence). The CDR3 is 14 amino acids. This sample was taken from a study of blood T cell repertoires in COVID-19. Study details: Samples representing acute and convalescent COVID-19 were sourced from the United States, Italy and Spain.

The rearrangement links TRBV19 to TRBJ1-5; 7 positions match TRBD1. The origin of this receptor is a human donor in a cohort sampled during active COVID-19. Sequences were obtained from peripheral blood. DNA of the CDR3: TGTGCCAGTAGTTTGAGACAGGGCCATCAGCCCCAGCATTTT. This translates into CASSLRQGHQPQHF.